One sample yielded the 21 T cell receptor beta chains listed below, sequenced in a study of blood T cell repertoires in COVID-19. Data came from immunoSEQ multiplex PCR; TCRdb stores just in-frame clones and leaves some out. The sample contains 150,000 to 200,000 clones, roughly nine tenths of which appear only once. The sample was peripheral blood. The receptors originated from a woman in her 70s with acute or convalescent COVID-19.

This clone appeared once. The chain is built from TRBV20-1 and TRBJ1-4; D remains unclear. V dropped 5 bases and J dropped 8 bases, with 9 bases sitting between them. The CDR3 has 11 residues. Looked up from germline, CDR1 is DFQATT and CDR2 is SNEGSKA (reference sequence). Here the CDR3 DNA reads TGCAGTGCTCCCCACCTAGAAAAACTGTTTTTT. It codes for CSAPHLEKLFF.

The chain links TRBV7-2 to TRBJ2-1; no clear D gene. The CDR3 spans 12 residues. The V end lost 8 bases, the J end lost 10 bases, and 15 bases lay between the germline ends. The germline V gene encodes CDR1 SGHTA and CDR2 FQGNSA. The chain's CDR3 is CASVREVGEQFF. The CDR3 DNA reads TGTGCCAGCGTCCGCGAAGTGGGCGAGCAGTTCTTC. Combining the CDR3 with reference TRBV7-2 and TRBJ2-1 gives the whole variable domain GAGVSQSPSNKVTEKGKDVELRCDPISGHTALYWYRQSLGQGLEFLIYFQGNSAPDKSGLPSDRFSAERTGGSVSTLTIQRTQQEDSAVYLCASVREVGEQFFGPGTRLTVL.

The chain couples TRBV5-6 to TRBJ2-3; TRBD1 is a possible D gene (6 bases). The germline V gene encodes CDR1 SGHDT and CDR2 YYEEEE. V gave up 1 base and J gave up 2 bases, with 11 bases separating them. This CDR3 comprises 15 residues. In nucleotides, the CDR3 is TGTGCCAGCAGCTTGTACAGGGCTTACACAGATACGCAGTATTTT. Its translation: CASSLYRAYTDTQYF.

The chain has TRBV5-6 and TRBJ1-6; the D gene is possibly TRBD1 (6 bases). The CDR3 runs to 14 residues. Germline CDR1 is SGHDT and CDR2 is YYEEEE. Trimming took off 4 bases at V and 7 bases at J, with 12 bases between the two ends. In nucleotides, the CDR3 is TGTGCCAGCAGCCTTCAGGGGATGAATTCACCCCTCCACTTT. Its translation: CASSLQGMNSPLHF.

J is TRBJ1-2 and V is TRBV4-3; 10 bases line up with TRBD1. The germline CDR1 and CDR2 sequences are LGHNA and YSLEER. The CDR3 consists of 15 residues. J lost 4 bases, V lost 4 bases, and 6 bases had no gene match. CDR3 coding DNA: TGCGCCAGCAGCCGCGAGGGACAGGGGAGCTATGGCTACACCTTC. Translation: CASSREGQGSYGYTF.

This chain links TRBV24-1 with TRBJ1-5; D is undetermined. The germline gives CDR1 KGHDR, CDR2 SFDVKD. Trimming removed 4 bases at V and 3 bases at J, with 12 bases between. The CDR3 runs 15 residues. The CDR3 is CATSEGGRDNQPQHF. In nucleotides, the CDR3 is TGTGCCACCAGTGAGGGAGGGCGGGACAATCAGCCCCAGCATTTT.

The chain combines TRBV4-2 with TRBJ2-7; 8 bases line up with TRBD1. V was clipped by 0 bases and J by 6 bases; unmatched bases: 7. Germline V gene lookup returns CDR1 LGHNA and CDR2 YNFKEQ. CDR3 length: 15 amino acids. CDR3 sequence (DNA): TGTGCCAGCAGCCAAGAGATACACAGGGGGGCCGAGCAGTACTTC. Its protein is CASSQEIHRGAEQYF.

The V and J genes are TRBV29-1 and TRBJ1-3; the match to TRBD1 covers 7 bases. This CDR3 has 13 residues. With 7 bases clipped from V and 0 bases from J, the junction kept 3 bases outside the gene matches. The germline V gene has CDR1 SQVTM and CDR2 ANQGSEA. The CDR3 DNA reads TGCAGCGCCGAGGGGGCCTCTGGAAACACCATATATTTT. This translates into CSAEGASGNTIYF.

V is TRBV2 and J is TRBJ1-3; D unclear. This CDR3 has 12 residues. CDR1 is SNHLY and CDR2 is FYNNEI in the germline V gene. V gave up 8 bases and J gave up 2 bases, with 7 bases separating them. CDR3: CASLIAGNTIYF. The CDR3 DNA reads as TGTGCCAGCCTTATAGCTGGAAACACCATATATTTT.

In its sample, this clone was seen once. V usage is TRBV14 and J usage is TRBJ2-1; 11 bases are shared with TRBD2. The CDR3 has 15 residues. Germline lookup yields CDR1 SGHDN and CDR2 FVKESK. Trimming took 5 bases from V and 7 from J; bases not matched to a gene: 7. The CDR3 DNA follows: TGTGCCAGCAGCTCCATAGCGGGAGGGCCTAATGAGCAGTTCTTC. The encoded protein is CASSSIAGGPNEQFF.

The chain is built from TRBV5-1 and TRBJ1-2; the match to TRBD1 covers 9 bases. There are 13 residues in the CDR3. The ends lost 0 bases at V and 6 bases at J; junction bases unmatched: 0. Per germline, CDR1 SGHRS and CDR2 YFSETQ. Here the CDR3 DNA reads TGCGCCAGCAGCTTGGGACAGGGGGATGGCTACACCTTC. Translation gives CASSLGQGDGYTF.

The V call is TRBV9, the J call TRBJ2-5, with TRBD1 matching 11 bases. The J segment lost 0 bases and the V segment lost 4 bases, leaving 11 bases of the junction unmatched. The CDR3 sequence is 18 residues long. CDR1 and CDR2 (germline): SGDLS, YYNGEE. CDR3 protein: CASSPGQGATQYQETQYF. The CDR3 DNA follows: TGTGCCAGCAGCCCCGGACAGGGGGCGACTCAGTACCAAGAGACCCAGTACTTC.

V and J are TRBV14 and TRBJ2-6, with TRBD1 matching 7 bases. Germline lookup yields CDR1 SGHDN and CDR2 FVKESK. The length of the CDR3 is 18 residues. The trim removed 1 base at V and 0 bases at J, leaving 6 bases unmatched. CDR3 nucleotides: TGTGCCAGCAGCCAAGGACAGGGTTTTTTCTCTGGGGCCAACGTCCTGACTTTC. Translated, it gives CASSQGQGFFSGANVLTF. Filled out from reference TRBV14 and TRBJ2-6, the complete variable domain reads EAGVTQFPSHSVIEKGQTVTLRCDPISGHDNLYWYRRVMGKEIKFLLHFVKESKQDESGMPNNRFLAERTGGTYSTLKVQPAELEDSGVYFCASSQGQGFFSGANVLTFGAGSRLTVL.

The chain joins TRBV28 to TRBJ1-5, with TRBD1 as a possible D gene (5 bases). With 5 bases removed from V and 4 bases from J, the gap between germline ends came to 15 bases. The CDR3 totals 15 residues. The germline V gene has CDR1 MDHEN and CDR2 SYDVKM. This chain's CDR3 is CASSPYRRLNQPQHF. CDR3 in DNA: TGTGCCAGCAGTCCATACAGGAGACTGAATCAGCCCCAGCATTTT.

V and J are TRBV6-2 or TRBV6-3 and TRBJ1-2; D possibly corresponds to TRBD1 (5 bases). The ends were cut back, 3 bases at V and 4 bases at J, with 15 bases in the middle. The CDR3 has 15 amino acids. Germline V CDR1 and CDR2: MNHEY, SVGEGT. The CDR3 DNA is TGTGCCAGCAGTTATGGCAGGGTACTTGGCTATGGCTACACCTTC. Residues: CASSYGRVLGYGYTF.

The genes are TRBV7-8 and TRBJ2-7; 10 bases agree with TRBD1. Germline CDR1 reads SGHVS; CDR2 reads FQNEAQ. This CDR3 is 15 amino acids long. V was clipped by 2 bases and J by 7 bases; unmatched bases: 8. The chain's CDR3 is CASSLSPDRGREQYF. CDR3 in DNA: TGTGCCAGCAGCTTAAGTCCCGACAGGGGGCGGGAGCAGTACTTC.

The chain uses TRBV6-4 and TRBJ2-7; 9 bases fit TRBD2. In germline, CDR1 is MRHNA, CDR2 SNTAGT. The CDR3 covers 17 residues. Unmatched junction bases numbered 8, after V lost 2 bases and J lost 0 bases. The CDR3 coding sequence is TGTGCCAGCAGTGACCGAGTAGCGGGGGCCCACTCCTACGAGCAGTACTTC. This codes for CASSDRVAGAHSYEQYF.

This chain links TRBV6-5 with TRBJ1-5, with D possibly matching TRBD1 (5 bases). Trimming removed 8 bases from V and 0 bases from J, with 8 bases in between. The CDR3 has 13 amino acids. The germline V gene encodes CDR1 MNHEY and CDR2 SVGAGI. In nucleotides, the CDR3 is TGTGCCAGCGGAACAGGTAGCAATCAGCCCCAGCATTTT. Translation gives CASGTGSNQPQHF.

V gene TRBV19 combines with J gene TRBJ2-1; D might be TRBD2 (6 bases). The CDR3 spans 13 residues. The V gene lost 7 bases and the J gene lost 4 bases, with 11 bases spanning the gap. Germline loops: CDR1 LNHDA, CDR2 SQIVND (reference sequence). CDR3 DNA sequence: TGTGCCAGTAAGGAGGGTGGTTACAATGAGCAGTTCTTC. Amino acid sequence: CASKEGGYNEQFF. Using reference TRBV19 and TRBJ2-1 for the parts outside the CDR3, the full variable domain is DGGITQSPKYLFRKEGQNVTLSCEQNLNHDAMYWYRQDPGQGLRLIYYSQIVNDFQKGDIAEGYSVSREKKESFPLTVTSAQKNPTAFYLCASKEGGYNEQFFGPGTRLTVL.

The chain joins TRBV2 to TRBJ2-2; TRBD2 matches at 7 bases. The CDR3 is 14 amino acids. CDR1 is SNHLY and CDR2 is FYNNEI in the germline V gene. The V segment lost 7 bases and the J segment 4 bases; nucleotides outside the gene matches: 6. The CDR3 protein is CASIGGSGTGELFF. In DNA form, the CDR3 reads TGTGCCAGCATCGGGGGGAGTGGCACCGGGGAGCTGTTTTTT.

This clone showed up just once. CDR3 residues: CASATGTSGSRAYNEQFF. CDR3 DNA: TGTGCCAGCGCCACCGGGACTAGCGGGAGTCGCGCCTACAATGAGCAGTTCTTC. V gene TRBV28 combines with J gene TRBJ2-1; 14 bases map to TRBD2. The CDR3 extends over 18 amino acids. V gave up 8 bases and J gave up 2 bases; unmatched junction bases: 11. Germline V gene sequence: CDR1 MDHEN, CDR2 SYDVKM.